This T cell receptor (beta chain) is from a study of T-cell memory formation after mild COVID-19. Study observations and caveats: Several responding clones turned up in pre-infection memory, indicating that cross-reactive memory may have taken part. CD4+ contracting clones were found mainly in CM and EM, and CD8+ ones in EMRA.

This clonotype has a count of ten or more. Antigen unknown. V dropped 5 bases and J dropped 4 bases, with 18 bases sitting between them. The CDR3 runs to 15 residues. Germline values: CDR1 SGHRS, CDR2 YFSETQ. TCR alpha and TCR beta cDNA libraries with sample barcodes and UMIs came from 5'RACE using constant-segment primers. TCRdb reprocessed the 5' RACE reads with MiXCR, giving one entry per CDR3 protein. The repertoire has 300,000 to 400,000 distinct CDR3 sequences, roughly 13% of them found once; the top ten carry around a fifth. The rearrangement joins TRBV5-1 to TRBJ1-1, with D maybe TRBD1 (6 bases). Material: PBMCs or a T cell subset sorted from them (not recorded which). The receptor comes from a man younger than 35 who had mild COVID-19 (a few samples of this study predate the infection). Cell type and time point are not known. The CDR3 coding sequence is TGCGCCAGCAGTTTTGTCGGGGGCGAGGGCACTGAAGCTTTCTTT. This translates into CASSFVGGEGTEAFF.